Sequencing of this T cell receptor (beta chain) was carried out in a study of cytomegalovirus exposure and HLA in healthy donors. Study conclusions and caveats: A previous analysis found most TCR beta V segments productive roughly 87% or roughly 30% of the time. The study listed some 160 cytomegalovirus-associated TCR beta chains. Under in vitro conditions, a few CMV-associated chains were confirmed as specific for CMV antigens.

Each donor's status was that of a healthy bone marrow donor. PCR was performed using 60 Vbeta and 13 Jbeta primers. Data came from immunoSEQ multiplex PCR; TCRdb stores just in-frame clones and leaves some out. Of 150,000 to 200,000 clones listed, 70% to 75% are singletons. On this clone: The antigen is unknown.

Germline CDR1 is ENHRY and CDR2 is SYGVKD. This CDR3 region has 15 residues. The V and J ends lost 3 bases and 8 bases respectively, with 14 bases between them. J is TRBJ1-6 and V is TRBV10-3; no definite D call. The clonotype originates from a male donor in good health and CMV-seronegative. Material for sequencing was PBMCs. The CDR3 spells CAISEREPTDSPLHF. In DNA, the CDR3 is TGTGCCATCAGTGAAAGGGAGCCCACCGATTCACCCCTCCACTTT.